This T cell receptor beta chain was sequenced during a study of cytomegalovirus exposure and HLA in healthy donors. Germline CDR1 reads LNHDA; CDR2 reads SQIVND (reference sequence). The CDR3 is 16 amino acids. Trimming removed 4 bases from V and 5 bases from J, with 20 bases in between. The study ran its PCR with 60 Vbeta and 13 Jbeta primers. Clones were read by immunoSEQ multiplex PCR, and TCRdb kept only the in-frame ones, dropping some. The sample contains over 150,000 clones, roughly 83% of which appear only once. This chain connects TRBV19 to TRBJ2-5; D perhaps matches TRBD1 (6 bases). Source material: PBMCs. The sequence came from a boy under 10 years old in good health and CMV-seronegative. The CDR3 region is CASSNPPGALGETQYF. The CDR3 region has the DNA TGTGCCAGTAGTAACCCCCCAGGGGCCCTGGGGGAGACCCAGTACTTC.